Reported below is one T cell receptor (beta chain). The target antigen is unknown. The data were obtained in a study of Graves' ophthalmopathy and Graves' hyperthyroidism. Regarding the study as a whole: A 13-signature model separated ophthalmopathy from stable hyperthyroidism, 85% to 90% sensitivity, around 79% specificity.

The diagnosis combined clinical symptoms, thyroxine, TRAb, thyroid ultrasound and orbital computed tomography scans. Beta-chain TCR CDR3 regions were amplified from RNA transcripts. Investigators did first-round RT-PCR with HTBI primers, then second-round multiplex PCR. TCRdb re-derived calls from the multiplex PCR reads in MiXCR, one entry per CDR3 protein. The table lists 500,000 to 700,000 distinct CDR3 sequences, approximately 22% of them singletons. Germline assignment: CDR1 SGHTA and CDR2 FQGTGA. This CDR3 region has 14 residues. The germline V and J ends were trimmed by 5 bases and 5 bases, with 15 bases remaining between them.

The chain employs TRBV7-3 and TRBJ1-1; D may be TRBD1 (6 bases). Material for sequencing was peripheral blood. The sequence was obtained from a woman under 30 with stable Graves' hyperthyroidism. Some clones in this sample may be carry-over from other donors' samples. For the CDR3, the DNA is TGTGCCAGCAGCCACGACGGGGGCGGAACTGAAGCTTTCTTT. Translated, it gives CASSHDGGGTEAFF.